This T cell receptor beta chain was recorded in a study of cytotoxic CD8 clonotypes in ibrutinib-treated CLL. Study context: After a median about eleven months on treatment (6 to 36), response samples were drawn. The sample average was 255,043 productive templates and 100,000 or so productive rearrangements.

Measured with immunoSEQ multiplex PCR; TCRdb has only the in-frame clones, and not every one. The table shows 11,000 or so clones, with about 81% occurring only once. This clone was observed a single time. In germline, CDR1 is SGHTS, CDR2 YDEGEE. The CDR3 has 13 residues. The trim removed 6 bases at V and 6 bases at J, leaving 5 bases unmatched. Sequenced material: PBMCs, taken at disease progression, from a patient treated with ibrutinib. The chain carries TRBV5-8 and TRBJ2-3; 9 bases are shared with TRBD1. This clonotype was obtained from a human donor with chronic lymphocytic leukemia. CDR3 DNA: TGTGCCAGCACCCGGACAGGGGCCGATACGCAGTATTTT. It translates to CASTRTGADTQYF.